The 5 T cell receptor beta chains below come from one sample, sequenced in a study of Graves' ophthalmopathy and Graves' hyperthyroidism. The sequenced template was RNA, covering the TCR beta CDR3 region. HTBI primers served in a first-round RT-PCR, which a second-round multiplex PCR followed. TCRdb re-called the multiplex PCR reads with MiXCR, one entry per CDR3 protein. The table shows 660,000 or so distinct CDR3 sequences, with roughly two fifths occurring only once. The sequencing input was peripheral blood. All receptors come from an adult man with Graves' ophthalmopathy.

Many counts were recorded for this clonotype. The V and J genes are TRBV20-1 and TRBJ2-7; a possible D gene is TRBD1 (5 bases). There are 13 residues in the CDR3. From germline, CDR1 is DFQATT and CDR2 SNEGSKA (reference sequence). V lost 3 bases to trimming and J lost 3 bases, with 12 bases between them. CDR3: CSARGRADYEQYF. The CDR3 nucleotides read TGCAGTGCTAGGGGCAGGGCTGACTACGAGCAGTACTTC.

This clonotype occurred many times. The chain employs TRBV25-1 and TRBJ2-5; 7 bases agree with TRBD1. J was trimmed by 5 bases and V by 3 bases; bases with no gene match: 18. CDR3 length: 18 residues. Looked up from germline, CDR1 is MGHDK and CDR2 is SYGVNS. CDR3 coding DNA: TGTGCCAGCAGTGATTCAGGGACCGACAGGGCGCTGGGGGAGACCCAGTACTTC. Translation: CASSDSGTDRALGETQYF.

This clonotype was observed a handful of times. The V and J genes are TRBV6-5 and TRBJ1-5; 10 nucleotides align to TRBD1. The germline gives CDR1 MNHEY, CDR2 SVGAGI. This CDR3 has 16 amino acids. Trimming removed 4 bases from V and 7 bases from J; junction bases left unmatched: 10. CDR3 nucleotide sequence: TGTGCCAGCAGTTCCGCCGGACAGGGGGTAAGGCAGCCCCAGCATTTT. Encoded protein: CASSSAGQGVRQPQHF.

This clonotype has only a few counts. The genes are TRBV11-2 and TRBJ2-7; D is unresolved. The CDR3 runs to 15 residues. The V end was cut by 5 bases, the J end by 0 bases, with 14 bases between. The germline V gene has CDR1 SGHAT and CDR2 FQNNGV. The CDR3 spells CASSPRAGFSYEQYF. DNA for the CDR3: TGTGCCAGCAGCCCCCGCGCCGGTTTCTCCTACGAGCAGTACTTC.

Note on this clonotype: Being one base from a much bigger clone, this may be a read error. The J gene is TRBJ1-5, the V gene TRBV7-2; D remains ambiguous. Germline CDR1 SGHTA, CDR2 FQGNSA. V was trimmed by 1 base and J by 5 bases, leaving 18 bases between them. This CDR3 has 17 amino acids. The CDR3 DNA reads as TGTGCCAGCAGCTTAGAGGTCCGGGAGTTCGGCGATCAGCCCCAGCATTTT. Its protein is CASSLEVREFGDQPQHF.